Below are 31 T cell receptor beta chains sequenced from a single sample in a study of blood T cells in healthy people across ages. The use of a sample-barcoded 5' primer and a J-beta primer mix characterized a second PCR of roughly 7 to 12 cycles. From the 5' RACE reads, TCRdb called clonotypes with MiXCR, one entry per CDR3 protein. The sample shows 920,000 or so distinct CDR3 sequences, less than 50% of them seen only once. Sequencing used blood. The receptors derive from a woman aged 55-75 years in good health.

With regard to this clonotype: Mismatch with germline at one junction end may stem from a read error. The chain is built from TRBV4-2 and TRBJ2-6, with 7 bases that match TRBD2. Germline CDR1 is LGHNA and CDR2 is YNFKEQ. The CDR3 is 18 amino acids. The CDR3 DNA follows: TGTGCCAGCAGCCAAGATAGGGGAGGGCCTAGTGGGACCAACGTCCTGACTTTC. Translation: CASSQDRGGPSGTNVLTF.

J is TRBJ2-1 and V is TRBV6-2 or TRBV6-3, with TRBD2 as a possible D gene (5 bases). Trimming stripped 6 bases from V and 2 bases from J, with 20 bases between. There are 17 residues in the CDR3. Germline lookup yields CDR1 MNHEY and CDR2 SVGEGT. The CDR3 sequence: CASSPPMRRRPYNEQFF. The CDR3 coding sequence is TGTGCCAGCAGCCCTCCCATGAGGAGGCGGCCCTACAATGAGCAGTTCTTC.

The chain employs TRBV24-1 and TRBJ2-4, with 11 positions matching TRBD2. The assigned J gene may be wrong: the sequence end matches TRBJ2-7 better. The CDR3 contains 19 residues. Germline V CDR1 and CDR2: KGHDR, SFDVKD. In DNA form, the CDR3 reads TGTGCCACCAGTGATCCATCCGATAAAACTAGCGGGAGCCCAAACGAGCAGTACTTC. Translation gives CATSDPSDKTSGSPNEQYF.

The chain combines TRBV5-1 with TRBJ2-5; TRBD2 matches at 10 bases. Germline V gene sequence: CDR1 SGHRS, CDR2 YFSETQ. The CDR3 length is 17 residues. Germline trimming cut 3 bases from V and 11 bases from J; bases unmatched to any gene: 19. The CDR3 loop is CASSSHMTSGRSTEQYF. The DNA of the CDR3 is TGCGCCAGCAGCTCCCACATGACTAGCGGGCGTTCTACTGAGCAGTACTTC. The variable domain in full, completed from reference TRBV5-1 and TRBJ2-5, reads KAGVTQTPRYLIKTRGQQVTLSCSPISGHRSVSWYQQTPGQGLQFLFEYFSETQRNKGNFPGRFSGRQFSNSRSEMNVSTLELGDSALYLCASSSHMTSGRSTEQYFGPGTRLLVL.

This clonotype was picked up a small number of times. The rearrangement links TRBV2 to TRBJ2-6; 8 bases agree with TRBD1. The V gene end was trimmed by 9 bases and the J gene end by 0 bases; junction bases not matched to a gene: 7. This CDR3 has 16 amino acids. The germline gives CDR1 SNHLY, CDR2 FYNNEI. The CDR3 DNA reads as TGTGCCAGTGCTCAGGGGGCTCGCTCTGGGGCCAACGTCCTGACTTTC. Its translation is CASAQGARSGANVLTF.

J is TRBJ2-1 and V is TRBV28; D unresolved. V was trimmed by 5 bases and J by 1 base, leaving 12 bases between them. Looked up from germline, CDR1 is MDHEN and CDR2 is SYDVKM. There are 15 residues in the CDR3. The CDR3 DNA follows: TGTGCCAGCAGTCCCAGTCGGAGATCCTACAATGAGCAGTTCTTC. It specifies CASSPSRRSYNEQFF.

The chain couples TRBV6-6 to TRBJ1-2, with D unresolved. Germline assignment: CDR1 MNHNY and CDR2 SVGAGI (reference sequence). Trimming removed 7 bases from V and 3 bases from J, with 21 bases in between. CDR3 length: 16 residues. The CDR3 DNA follows: TGTGCCAGCACTAAACCTAATTGGGGTACTGACTATGGCTACACCTTC. Translation gives CASTKPNWGTDYGYTF.

The V and J genes are TRBV20-1 and TRBJ2-2; 7 bases are a match to TRBD1. CDR1 and CDR2 (germline): DFQATT, SNEGSKA (reference sequence). The V and J ends lost 5 bases and 2 bases, in that order; junction bases with no gene match: 5. The CDR3 sequence is 14 residues long. CDR3 region: CSAPDRLNTGELFF. CDR3 nucleotide sequence: TGCAGTGCTCCGGACAGGCTAAACACCGGGGAGCTGTTTTTT.

The chain carries TRBV5-4 and TRBJ2-1, with TRBD2 matching over 10 bases. The CDR3 sequence is 14 residues long. The V and J ends lost 2 bases and 9 bases, in that order; junction bases with no gene match: 5. In germline, CDR1 is SGHNT, CDR2 YYREEE (reference sequence). The CDR3 coding sequence is TGTGCCAGCAGCTTCAGCGGGAGGGTTGGTGAGCAGTTCTTC. Protein: CASSFSGRVGEQFF.

This clonotype was detected only a few times. The V and J genes are TRBV27 and TRBJ2-3; D tentatively reads TRBD1 or TRBD2 (5 bases each). This CDR3 region has 16 residues. V was trimmed by 0 bases and J by 2 bases, leaving 12 bases between them. Germline assignment: CDR1 MNHEY and CDR2 SMNVEV (reference sequence). The CDR3 DNA sequence: TGTGCCAGCAGTTTATCTTGGGACCCAGTCACAGATACGCAGTATTTT. Its protein is CASSLSWDPVTDTQYF.

This rearrangement joins TRBV12-3 or TRBV12-4 to TRBJ1-6, with D possibly matching TRBD1 (5 bases). CDR3 length equals 16 residues. The V and J ends lost 6 bases and 0 bases respectively, with 12 bases between them. In DNA, the CDR3 is TGTGCCAGCAGAAGACAGCAGAGCTCCTATAATTCACCCCTCCACTTT. This codes for CASRRQQSSYNSPLHF.

The chain uses TRBV7-2 and TRBJ2-3; D possibly matches TRBD1 or TRBD2 (5 bases each). Germline V CDR1 and CDR2: SGHTA, FQGNSA. The V and J ends lost 5 bases and 10 bases respectively, with 13 bases between them. The length of the CDR3 is 12 residues. The CDR3 DNA reads TGTGCCAGCAGCGCGCTCCGGGACGCGCAGTATTTT. The encoded protein is CASSALRDAQYF.

The chain couples TRBV29-1 to TRBJ2-6; the D is unclear. The length of the CDR3 is 10 residues. With 5 bases removed from V and 9 bases from J, the gap between germline ends came to 5 bases. Germline assignment: CDR1 SQVTM and CDR2 ANQGSEA. The DNA for the CDR3 is TGCAGCGTTTGGGACAACGTCCTGACTTTC. This sequence encodes CSVWDNVLTF.

The rearrangement uses TRBV20-1 and TRBJ2-1; D is uncertain. The ends were cut back, 6 bases at V and 1 base at J, with 16 bases in the middle. The CDR3 covers 15 residues. Germline CDR1 is DFQATT and CDR2 is SNEGSKA (reference sequence). This chain's CDR3 is CSANDGDNSYNEQFF. The CDR3 DNA follows: TGCAGTGCAAATGACGGCGATAATTCCTACAATGAGCAGTTCTTC.

The chain joins TRBV6-5 to TRBJ2-5; 8 nucleotides line up with TRBD2. The CDR3 is 14 residues long. Per germline, CDR1 MNHEY and CDR2 SVGAGI. V lost 4 bases, J lost 11 bases, and 12 bases stayed unmatched. CDR3 in amino acids: CASSSGGTRGEQYF. DNA for the CDR3: TGTGCCAGCAGTTCTGGTGGGACTAGAGGTGAGCAGTACTTC.

This clonotype was seen a few times. V gene TRBV12-3 or TRBV12-4 combines with J gene TRBJ2-3; 7 bases align to TRBD2. CDR3 length: 14 residues. V trimming: 4 bases; J trimming: 2 bases; junction bases outside the gene matches: 3. CDR3 sequence: CASSWEGLTDTQYF. CDR3 nucleotide sequence: TGTGCCAGCAGTTGGGAGGGCCTCACAGATACGCAGTATTTT.

This rearrangement joins TRBV20-1 to TRBJ1-4, with D possibly TRBD1 on 5 matching bases. V dropped 5 bases and J dropped 8 bases, with 18 bases sitting between them. CDR3 length equals 14 residues. Looked up from germline, CDR1 is DFQATT and CDR2 is SNEGSKA (reference sequence). CDR3 sequence: CSAAPGGLKEKLFF. The CDR3, as DNA: TGCAGTGCTGCCCCCGGGGGACTTAAGGAAAAACTGTTTTTT.

The chain is built from TRBV6-1 and TRBJ1-2; TRBD1 agrees at 7 bases. Unmatched junction bases numbered 10, after V lost 7 bases and J lost 5 bases. Germline lookup yields CDR1 MNHNS and CDR2 SASEGT. The CDR3 is 14 residues long. The DNA of the CDR3 is TGTGCCAGCACCCTGAGGGACAGTTCGTATGGCTACACCTTC. This codes for CASTLRDSSYGYTF.

For the CDR3, the DNA is TGTGCCAGCAGCTTATTGGGGGGGGTGGGGGCTAACTATGGCTACACCTTC. Its translation: CASSLLGGVGANYGYTF. The rearrangement uses TRBV7-2 and TRBJ1-2; maybe TRBD1 (5 bases). Germline assignment: CDR1 SGHTA and CDR2 FQGNSA. The CDR3 extends over 17 amino acids. Trimming removed 2 bases at V and 0 bases at J, with 16 bases between.

Ten or more counts support this clonotype. This rearrangement joins TRBV6-1 to TRBJ2-5; D remains ambiguous. Trimming took off 8 bases at V and 2 bases at J, with 12 bases between the two ends. This CDR3 spans 13 amino acids. CDR1 and CDR2 from the germline V gene are MNHNS and SASEGT. CDR3 amino acids: CASSAGGQETQYF. Written as DNA, the CDR3 is TGTGCCAGCTCCGCCGGCGGTCAAGAGACCCAGTACTTC.

This clonotype appeared a few times. This CDR3 reads CASRPSTPSYEQYF. CDR3 nucleotides: TGTGCCAGCCGACCGTCGACACCCTCCTACGAGCAGTACTTC. The rearrangement joins TRBV28 to TRBJ2-7; no clear D. V lost 8 bases and J 0 bases, leaving 14 bases between the germline ends. CDR1 and CDR2 (germline): MDHEN, SYDVKM. The CDR3 contains 14 residues.

The J gene is TRBJ2-3, the V gene TRBV6-5; TRBD2 aligns across 7 bases. Per germline, CDR1 MNHEY and CDR2 SVGAGI. This CDR3 region has 13 residues. Here the CDR3 DNA reads TGTATGACCCGGCGGGAGCAAACAGATACGCAGTATTTT. Translated, it gives CMTRREQTDTQYF.

This clonotype was seen a handful of times. The chain employs TRBV9 and TRBJ2-5, with D maybe TRBD2 (6 bases). Germline V gene data show CDR1 as SGDLS and CDR2 as YYNGEE. CDR3 length equals 18 residues. With 0 bases removed from V and 2 bases from J, the gap between germline ends came to 20 bases. The CDR3 sequence: CASSVAMGSGPLQETQYF. The DNA of the CDR3 is TGTGCCAGCAGCGTAGCTATGGGTAGCGGCCCCTTACAAGAGACCCAGTACTTC.

A few counts support this clonotype. This chain connects TRBV3-1 to TRBJ2-7; the D is unclear. The germline gives CDR1 LGHDT, CDR2 YNNKEL (reference sequence). Trimming cost V 1 base and J 0 bases, with 10 bases left between them. CDR3 size: 15 residues. The CDR3 sequence is CASSQGLLSSYEQYF. The CDR3 region has the DNA TGTGCCAGCAGCCAAGGTCTCCTGAGCTCCTACGAGCAGTACTTC.

The chain links TRBV4-1 to TRBJ2-7; D is ambiguous. Germline lookup yields CDR1 MGHRA and CDR2 YSYEKL. Trimming shortened V by 0 bases and J by 0 bases, and 21 bases separated the two germline ends. CDR3 length equals 19 residues. The chain's CDR3 is CASSQEKGRLAPGSYEQYF. DNA for the CDR3: TGCGCCAGCAGCCAAGAGAAAGGCAGGTTGGCTCCTGGCTCCTACGAGCAGTACTTC.

This clonotype was seen more than once but under ten times. The CDR3 DNA is TGCAGTGCTTCCGGGGTTGGCAGCACAGATACGCAGTATTTT. Translating it yields CSASGVGSTDTQYF. The gene calls are TRBV20-1 and TRBJ2-3; a possible D gene is TRBD2 (5 bases). This CDR3 contains 14 residues. Germline CDR1 is DFQATT and CDR2 is SNEGSKA (reference sequence). Trimming cost V 5 bases and J 0 bases, with 12 bases left between them.

The V call is TRBV6-2 or TRBV6-3, the J call TRBJ2-1; 10 nucleotides line up with TRBD2. V shed 6 bases and J 8 bases; nucleotides not matched to a gene: 7. The CDR3 has 14 amino acids. Germline CDR1 MNHEY, CDR2 SVGEGT. The CDR3 region has the DNA TGTGCCAGCAGCGCATTTCTAGCGGGAGATGAGCAGTTCTTC. Amino acids: CASSAFLAGDEQFF.

V and J are TRBV6-1 and TRBJ1-2; D remains unclear. Trimming took 4 bases from V and 7 from J, leaving 13 bases between them. Germline V gives CDR1 MNHNS, CDR2 SASEGT. This CDR3 comprises 13 residues. CDR3 in DNA: TGTGCCAGCAGTGTCGACGGGTCGGGTGGCTACACCTTC. This codes for CASSVDGSGGYTF.

A few counts support this clonotype. This rearrangement joins TRBV6-1 to TRBJ2-7; D remains ambiguous. The CDR3 consists of 13 residues. CDR1 MNHNS and CDR2 SASEGT come from the germline V gene. V was trimmed by 2 bases and J by 2 bases, leaving 7 bases between them. The CDR3 protein is CASSEWGPYEQYF. The CDR3 DNA reads as TGTGCCAGCAGTGAATGGGGTCCCTACGAGCAGTACTTC.

About this clonotype itself: The junction does not match germline at one end; this may be a read error. The chain uses TRBV29-1 and TRBJ2-7; no definite D call. The CDR3 covers 11 residues. Per the germline V gene, CDR1 is SQVTM and CDR2 is ANQGSEA. The CDR3 DNA is TGCAGCGCTGAACGCGCCCACGAGCAGTACTTC. Amino acids: CSAERAHEQYF.

The V call is TRBV20-1, the J call TRBJ1-4; D is ambiguous. CDR3 length equals 15 residues. CDR1 DFQATT and CDR2 SNEGSKA come from the germline V gene (reference sequence). Trimming took off 3 bases at V and 8 bases at J, with 19 bases between the two ends. This chain's CDR3 is CSASNRAPSWEKLFF. CDR3 in DNA: TGCAGTGCTAGCAACCGGGCCCCCAGCTGGGAAAAACTGTTTTTT.